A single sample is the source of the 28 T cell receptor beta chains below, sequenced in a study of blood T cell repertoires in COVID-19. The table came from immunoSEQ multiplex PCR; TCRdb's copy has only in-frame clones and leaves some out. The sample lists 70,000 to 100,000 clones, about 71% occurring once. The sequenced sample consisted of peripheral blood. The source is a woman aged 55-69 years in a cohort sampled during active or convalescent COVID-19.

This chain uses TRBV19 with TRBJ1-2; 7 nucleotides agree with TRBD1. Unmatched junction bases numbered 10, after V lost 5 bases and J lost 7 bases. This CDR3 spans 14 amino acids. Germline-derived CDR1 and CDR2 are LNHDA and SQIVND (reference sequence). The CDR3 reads CASSPGQEWVGYTF. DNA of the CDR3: TGTGCCAGTAGTCCAGGACAGGAGTGGGTTGGCTACACCTTC. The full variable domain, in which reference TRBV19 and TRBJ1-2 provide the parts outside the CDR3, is DGGITQSPKYLFRKEGQNVTLSCEQNLNHDAMYWYRQDPGQGLRLIYYSQIVNDFQKGDIAEGYSVSREKKESFPLTVTSAQKNPTAFYLCASSPGQEWVGYTFGSGTRLTVV.

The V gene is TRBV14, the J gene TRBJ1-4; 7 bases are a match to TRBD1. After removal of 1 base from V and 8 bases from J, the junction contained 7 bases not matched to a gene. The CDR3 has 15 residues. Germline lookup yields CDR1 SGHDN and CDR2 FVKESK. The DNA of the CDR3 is TGTGCCAGCAGCCAAGGGGGCTCCAGGGGGGAAAAACTGTTTTTT. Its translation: CASSQGGSRGEKLFF.

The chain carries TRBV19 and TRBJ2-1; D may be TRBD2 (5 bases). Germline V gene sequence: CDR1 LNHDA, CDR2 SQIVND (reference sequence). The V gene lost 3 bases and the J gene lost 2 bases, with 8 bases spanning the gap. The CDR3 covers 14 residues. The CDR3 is CASSMRAPYNEQFF. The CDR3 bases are TGTGCCAGTAGTATGCGGGCCCCCTACAATGAGCAGTTCTTC.

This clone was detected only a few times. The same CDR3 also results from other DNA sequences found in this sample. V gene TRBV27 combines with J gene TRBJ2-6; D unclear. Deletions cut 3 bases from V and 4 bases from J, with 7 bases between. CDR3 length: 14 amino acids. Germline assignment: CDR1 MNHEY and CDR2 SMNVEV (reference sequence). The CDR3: CASSLSSGANVLTF. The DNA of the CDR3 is TGTGCCAGCAGTTTGTCTTCCGGGGCCAACGTCCTGACTTTC.

The CDR3 nucleotides are TGTGCCAGCAGAGTCTTAAGGGGGCTCAACTATGGCTACACCTTC. Translating it yields CASRVLRGLNYGYTF. The gene calls are TRBV6-5 and TRBJ1-2; 7 nucleotides line up with TRBD1. The CDR3 length is 15 residues. V trimming: 6 bases; J trimming: 2 bases; junction bases outside the gene matches: 9. Per germline, CDR1 MNHEY and CDR2 SVGAGI.

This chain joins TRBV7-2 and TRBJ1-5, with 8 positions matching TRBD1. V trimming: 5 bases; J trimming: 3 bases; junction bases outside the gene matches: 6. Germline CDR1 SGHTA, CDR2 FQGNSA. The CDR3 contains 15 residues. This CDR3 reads CASSQRTGNNQPQHF. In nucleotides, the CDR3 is TGTGCCAGCAGCCAACGGACAGGGAACAATCAGCCCCAGCATTTT.

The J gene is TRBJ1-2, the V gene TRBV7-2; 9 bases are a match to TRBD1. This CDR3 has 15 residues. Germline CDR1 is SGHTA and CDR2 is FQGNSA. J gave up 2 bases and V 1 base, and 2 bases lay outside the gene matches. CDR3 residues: CASSLGTGANYGYTF. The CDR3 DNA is TGTGCCAGCAGCTTAGGGACAGGGGCGAACTATGGCTACACCTTC.

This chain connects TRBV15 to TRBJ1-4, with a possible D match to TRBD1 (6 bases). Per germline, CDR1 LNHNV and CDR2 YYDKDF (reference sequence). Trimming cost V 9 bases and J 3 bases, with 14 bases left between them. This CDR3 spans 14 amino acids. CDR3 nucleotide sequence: TGTGCCACATACCAGGGGACATCTAATGAAAAACTGTTTTTT. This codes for CATYQGTSNEKLFF.

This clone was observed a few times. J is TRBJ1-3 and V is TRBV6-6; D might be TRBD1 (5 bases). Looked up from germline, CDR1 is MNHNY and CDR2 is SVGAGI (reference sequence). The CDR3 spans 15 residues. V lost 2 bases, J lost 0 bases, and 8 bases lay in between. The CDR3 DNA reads TGTGCCAGCAGTTACGGGAGGGGCTCTGGAAACACCATATATTTT. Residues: CASSYGRGSGNTIYF.

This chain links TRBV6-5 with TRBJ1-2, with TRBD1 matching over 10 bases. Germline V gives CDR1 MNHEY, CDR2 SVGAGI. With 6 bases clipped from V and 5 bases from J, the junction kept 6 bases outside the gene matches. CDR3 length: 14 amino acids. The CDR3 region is CASSNRDRGYGYTF. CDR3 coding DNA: TGTGCCAGCAGCAACCGGGACAGGGGTTATGGCTACACCTTC.

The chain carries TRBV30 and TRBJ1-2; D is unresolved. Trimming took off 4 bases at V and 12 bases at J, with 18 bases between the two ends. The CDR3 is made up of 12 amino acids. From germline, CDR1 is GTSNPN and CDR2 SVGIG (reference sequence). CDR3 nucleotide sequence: TGTGCCTGGAATAAGATACAGAGCTCAAACACCTTC. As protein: CAWNKIQSSNTF.

The CDR3 region is CASSITGGAGELFF. In DNA, the CDR3 is TGTGCCAGTAGTATTACGGGGGGCGCAGGGGAGCTGTTTTTT. The chain has TRBV19 and TRBJ2-2; the D gene is possibly TRBD2 (7 bases). Trimming shortened V by 3 bases and J by 8 bases, and 13 bases separated the two germline ends. Germline CDR1 reads LNHDA; CDR2 reads SQIVND (reference sequence). This CDR3 region has 14 residues. Complete variable domain (other parts from reference TRBV19 and TRBJ2-2): DGGITQSPKYLFRKEGQNVTLSCEQNLNHDAMYWYRQDPGQGLRLIYYSQIVNDFQKGDIAEGYSVSREKKESFPLTVTSAQKNPTAFYLCASSITGGAGELFFGEGSRLTVL.

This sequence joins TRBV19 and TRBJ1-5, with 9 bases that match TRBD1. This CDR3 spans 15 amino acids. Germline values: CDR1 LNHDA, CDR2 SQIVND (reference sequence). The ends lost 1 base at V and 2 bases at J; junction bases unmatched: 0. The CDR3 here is CASSIGTGGNQPQHF. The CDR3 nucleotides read TGTGCCAGTAGTATAGGGACAGGGGGCAATCAGCCCCAGCATTTT. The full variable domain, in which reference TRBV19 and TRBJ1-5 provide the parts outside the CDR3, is DGGITQSPKYLFRKEGQNVTLSCEQNLNHDAMYWYRQDPGQGLRLIYYSQIVNDFQKGDIAEGYSVSREKKESFPLTVTSAQKNPTAFYLCASSIGTGGNQPQHFGDGTRLSIL.

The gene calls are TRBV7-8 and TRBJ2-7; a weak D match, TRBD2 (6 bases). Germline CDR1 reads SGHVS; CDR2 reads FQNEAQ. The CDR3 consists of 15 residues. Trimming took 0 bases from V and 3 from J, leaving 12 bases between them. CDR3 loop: CASSLALAGRYEQYF. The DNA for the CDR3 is TGTGCCAGCAGCTTAGCGCTCGCGGGGCGCTACGAGCAGTACTTC.

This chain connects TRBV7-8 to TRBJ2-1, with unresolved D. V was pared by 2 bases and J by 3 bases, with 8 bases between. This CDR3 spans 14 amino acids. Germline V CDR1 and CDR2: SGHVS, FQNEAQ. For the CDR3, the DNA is TGTGCCAGCAGCTTACAGATCTTCTACAATGAGCAGTTCTTC. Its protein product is CASSLQIFYNEQFF. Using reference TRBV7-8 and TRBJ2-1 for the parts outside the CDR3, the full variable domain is GAGVSQSPRYKVAKRGQDVALRCDPISGHVSLFWYQQALGQGPEFLTYFQNEAQLDKSGLPSDRFFAERPEGSVSTLKIQRTQQEDSAVYLCASSLQIFYNEQFFGPGTRLTVL.

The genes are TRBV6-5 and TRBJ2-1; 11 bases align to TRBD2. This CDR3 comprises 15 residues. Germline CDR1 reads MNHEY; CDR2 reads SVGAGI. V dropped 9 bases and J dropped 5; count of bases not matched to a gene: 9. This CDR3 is CASGDSGGAHNEQFF. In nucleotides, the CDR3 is TGTGCCAGTGGAGATAGCGGGGGGGCCCACAATGAGCAGTTCTTC.

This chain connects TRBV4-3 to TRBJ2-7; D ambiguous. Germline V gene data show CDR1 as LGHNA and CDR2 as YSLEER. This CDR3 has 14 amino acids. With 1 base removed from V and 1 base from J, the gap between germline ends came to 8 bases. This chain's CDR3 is CASSQVKLSYEQYF. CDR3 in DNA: TGCGCCAGCAGCCAAGTTAAACTGTCCTACGAGCAGTACTTC.

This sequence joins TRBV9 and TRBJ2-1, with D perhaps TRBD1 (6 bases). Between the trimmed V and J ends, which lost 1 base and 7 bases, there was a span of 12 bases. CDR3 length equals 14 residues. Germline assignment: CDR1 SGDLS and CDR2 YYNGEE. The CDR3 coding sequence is TGTGCCAGCAGCGTAAGTGGCACAGGGAATGAGCAGTTCTTC. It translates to CASSVSGTGNEQFF.

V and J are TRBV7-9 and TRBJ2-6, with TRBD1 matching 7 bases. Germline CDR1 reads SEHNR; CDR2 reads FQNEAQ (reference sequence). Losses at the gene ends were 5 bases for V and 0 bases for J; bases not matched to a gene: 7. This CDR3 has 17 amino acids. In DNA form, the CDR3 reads TGTGCCAGCAGCCCCCCGGGACAGCTCTCTGGGGCCAACGTCCTGACTTTC. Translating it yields CASSPPGQLSGANVLTF.

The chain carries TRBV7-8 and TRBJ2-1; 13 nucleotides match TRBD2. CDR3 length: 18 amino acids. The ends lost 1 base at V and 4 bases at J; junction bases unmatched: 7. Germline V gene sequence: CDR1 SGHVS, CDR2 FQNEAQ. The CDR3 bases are TGTGCCAGCAGCTTAGTGGGGACTAGCGGGGCAGCTTACAATGAGCAGTTCTTC. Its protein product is CASSLVGTSGAAYNEQFF.

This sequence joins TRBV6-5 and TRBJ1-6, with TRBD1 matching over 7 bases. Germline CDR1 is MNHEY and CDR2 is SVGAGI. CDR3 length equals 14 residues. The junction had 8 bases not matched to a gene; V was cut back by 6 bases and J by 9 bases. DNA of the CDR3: TGTGCCAGCAGCCGACAGGGTGCGGTTTCACCCCTCCACTTT. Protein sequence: CASSRQGAVSPLHF.

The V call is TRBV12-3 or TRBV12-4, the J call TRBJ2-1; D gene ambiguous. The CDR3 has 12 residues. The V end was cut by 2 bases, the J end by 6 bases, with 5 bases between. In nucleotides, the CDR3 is TGTGCCAGCAGTTTATACAGCAATGAGCAGTTCTTC. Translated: CASSLYSNEQFF.

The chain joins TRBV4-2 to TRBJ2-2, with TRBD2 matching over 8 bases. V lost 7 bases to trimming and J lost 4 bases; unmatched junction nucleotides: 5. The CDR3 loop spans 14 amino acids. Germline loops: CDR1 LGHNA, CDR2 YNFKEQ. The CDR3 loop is CASTPTSGTGELFF. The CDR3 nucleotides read TGTGCCAGCACCCCTACTAGCGGCACCGGGGAGCTGTTTTTT.

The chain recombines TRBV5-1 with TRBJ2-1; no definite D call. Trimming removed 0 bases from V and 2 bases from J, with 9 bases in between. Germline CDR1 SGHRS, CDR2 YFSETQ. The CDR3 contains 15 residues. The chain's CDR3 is CASSLDSRAYNEQFF. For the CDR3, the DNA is TGCGCCAGCAGCTTGGACAGCCGCGCCTACAATGAGCAGTTCTTC.

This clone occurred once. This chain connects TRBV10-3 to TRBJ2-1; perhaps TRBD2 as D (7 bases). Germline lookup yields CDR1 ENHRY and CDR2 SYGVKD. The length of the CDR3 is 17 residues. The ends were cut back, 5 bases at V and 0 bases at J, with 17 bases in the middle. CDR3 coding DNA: TGTGCCATCAGTCCAATGGGGGGGGCGGGCTCCTACAATGAGCAGTTCTTC. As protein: CAISPMGGAGSYNEQFF.

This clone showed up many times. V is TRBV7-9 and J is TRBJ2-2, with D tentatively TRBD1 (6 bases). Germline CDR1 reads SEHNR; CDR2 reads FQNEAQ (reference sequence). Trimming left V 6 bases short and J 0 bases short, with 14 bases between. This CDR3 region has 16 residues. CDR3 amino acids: CASRALGTSNTGELFF. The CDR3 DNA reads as TGTGCCAGCAGAGCGCTCGGGACATCGAACACCGGGGAGCTGTTTTTT. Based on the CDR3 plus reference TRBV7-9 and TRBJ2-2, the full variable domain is DTGVSQNPRHKITKRGQNVTFRCDPISEHNRLYWYRQTLGQGPEFLTYFQNEAQLEKSRLLSDRFSAERPKGSFSTLEIQRTEQGDSAMYLCASRALGTSNTGELFFGEGSRLTVL.

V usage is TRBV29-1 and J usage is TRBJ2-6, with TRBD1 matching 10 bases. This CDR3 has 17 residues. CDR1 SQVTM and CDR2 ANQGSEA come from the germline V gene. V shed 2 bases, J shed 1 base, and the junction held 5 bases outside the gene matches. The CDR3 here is CSVERGTGVSGANVLTF. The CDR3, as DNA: TGCAGCGTTGAACGAGGGACAGGGGTGTCTGGGGCCAACGTCCTGACTTTC.

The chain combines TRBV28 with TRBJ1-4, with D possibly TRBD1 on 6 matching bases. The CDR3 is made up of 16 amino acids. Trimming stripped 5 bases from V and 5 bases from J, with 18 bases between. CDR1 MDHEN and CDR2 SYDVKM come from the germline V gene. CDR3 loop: CASSSGGQGLNEKLFF. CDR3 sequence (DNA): TGTGCCAGCAGTAGCGGCGGGCAGGGGTTAAATGAAAAACTGTTTTTT. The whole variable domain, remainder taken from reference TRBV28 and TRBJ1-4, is DVKVTQSSRYLVKRTGEKVFLECVQDMDHENMFWYRQDPGLGLRLIYFSYDVKMKEKGDIPEGYSVSREKKERFSLILESASTNQTSMYLCASSSGGQGLNEKLFFGSGTQLSVL.